These T cell receptor beta chains were read from a single sample in a study of shared clonotypes between healthy human individuals. The protocol was immunoSEQ multiplex PCR, while the TCRdb copy is restricted to in-frame clones and leaves out a portion. Of over a million clones listed, approximately 98.5% are singletons. The sample comprised naive CD4+ T cells sorted from blood. The receptor set was obtained from a man aged 30-40 years in good health. Each CDR3 is given with its conserved first and last residue. The D gene is left open where the match is weak. Clone size is not always given. Where it is, it says once, few, many or a class for expanded clones.

clone_size | j_call | d_call | v_call | cdr3_aa | cdr3_nt
NA | TRBJ2-1 | TRBD2 | TRBV18 | CASSLTSDNEQFF | TGTGCCAGCTCCCTAACTAGCGACAATGAGCAGTTCTTC
once | TRBJ2-7 | TRBD2 | TRBV29-1 | CSVAGRASYEQYF | TGCAGCGTTGCCGGGAGGGCATCCTACGAGCAGTACTTC
once | TRBJ2-3 | NA | TRBV10-3 | CASRVADTQYF | TGTGCCTCGCGGGTTGCAGATACGCAGTATTTT
NA | TRBJ2-5 | NA | TRBV18 | CASSPETQYF | TGTGCCAGCTCACCGGAGACCCAGTACTTC
NA | TRBJ1-1 | TRBD1 | TRBV12-5 | CASGSTSGGRTEAFF | TGTGCTAGTGGTTCTACCTCAGGGGGCCGCACTGAAGCTTTCTTT
NA | TRBJ2-3 | NA | TRBV5-6 | CASSFRVVTDTQYF | TGTGCCAGCAGCTTCAGGGTAGTCACAGATACGCAGTATTTT
NA | TRBJ2-7 | NA | TRBV2 | CASSEGPSGYEQYF | TGTGCCAGCAGTGAGGGCCCCTCAGGGTACGAGCAGTACTTC
NA | TRBJ2-2 | NA | TRBV15 | CATSRRTFNTGELFF | TGTGCCACCAGCCGGAGGACGTTCAACACCGGGGAGCTGTTTTTT
NA | TRBJ2-3 | TRBD2 | TRBV29-1 | CSVTYLWTSRSDTQYF | TGCAGCGTAACATACCTTTGGACTAGCCGGTCAGATACGCAGTATTTT
NA | TRBJ2-6 | TRBD2 | TRBV9 | CASSVGLAGEGSGANVLTF | TGTGCCAGCAGCGTCGGACTAGCGGGAGAAGGGTCTGGGGCCAACGTCCTGACTTTC
NA | TRBJ2-5 | NA | TRBV28 | CASTTRVETQYF | TGTGCCAGCACCACGCGGGTGGAGACCCAGTACTTC
NA | TRBJ2-5 | TRBD1 | TRBV29-1 | CSVDIPEQGARETQYF | TGCAGCGTAGATATCCCTGAACAGGGGGCGCGAGAGACCCAGTACTTC
NA | TRBJ2-5 | TRBD1 | TRBV19 | CASSGTDRAETQYF | TGTGCCAGTAGCGGAACGGACAGGGCTGAGACCCAGTACTTC
NA | TRBJ2-3 | TRBD1 | TRBV7-7 | CATATGAKDTQYF | TGTGCTACCGCGACAGGGGCTAAGGATACGCAGTATTTT
NA | TRBJ1-1 | NA | TRBV2 | CASNSYRETNTEAFF | TGTGCCAGCAATAGTTACAGGGAGACGAACACTGAAGCTTTCTTT
once | TRBJ2-3 | NA | TRBV5-1 | CASSFLASAPGDTQYF | TGCGCCAGCAGCTTCCTGGCGAGCGCCCCGGGAGATACGCAGTATTTT
NA | TRBJ2-2 | TRBD2 | TRBV14 | CASSHLTSGFTGELFF | TGTGCCAGCAGCCATCTCACTAGCGGATTCACCGGGGAGCTGTTTTTT
NA | TRBJ2-7 | NA | TRBV5-1 | CASSSRIESYEQYF | TGCGCCAGCAGCTCACGGATTGAATCCTACGAGCAGTACTTC
NA | TRBJ2-1 | TRBD1 | TRBV18 | CASSRSQGQGLRNEQFF | TGTGCCAGCTCTCGAAGCCAAGGACAGGGGTTGAGGAATGAGCAGTTCTTC
NA | TRBJ2-5 | NA | TRBV5-1 | CASGPQGIGETQYF | TGCGCCAGCGGGCCGCAGGGTATAGGAGAGACCCAGTACTTC
NA | TRBJ1-1 | NA | TRBV6-1 | CASSVGQNTEAFF | TGTGCCAGCAGCGTGGGACAGAACACTGAAGCTTTCTTT
NA | TRBJ2-1 | TRBD2 | TRBV19 | CASSISDLAGGSYNEQFF | TGTGCCAGTAGTATTTCGGACTTAGCGGGAGGCTCCTACAATGAGCAGTTCTTC
NA | TRBJ2-7 | TRBD2 | TRBV4-2 | CASSPKGLALIGPSYEQYF | TGTGCCAGCAGCCCGAAGGGACTAGCTCTCATAGGGCCCTCCTACGAGCAGTACTTC
NA | TRBJ2-2 | NA | TRBV5-1 | CASSLPRAGITGELFF | TGCGCCAGCAGCTTACCGCGAGCGGGTATCACCGGGGAGCTGTTTTTT
NA | TRBJ1-5 | NA | TRBV6-1 | CASAPGHYSNQPQHF | TGTGCCAGCGCCCCCGGACACTATAGCAATCAGCCCCAGCATTTT
NA | TRBJ2-1 | NA | TRBV25-1 | CASSGQGTRLDNEQFF | TGTGCCAGCAGTGGACAGGGGACTAGGTTAGACAATGAGCAGTTCTTC
NA | TRBJ2-2 | TRBD1 | TRBV27 | CASTLVGQGAVPNTGELFF | TGTGCCAGCACCCTCGTGGGACAGGGGGCCGTCCCGAACACCGGGGAGCTGTTTTTT
NA | TRBJ1-1 | NA | TRBV4-1 | CASKGNTEAFF | TGCGCCAGCAAGGGGAACACTGAAGCTTTCTTT
NA | TRBJ2-7 | NA | TRBV10-3 | CAIGSYEQYF | TGTGCCATCGGGAGTTACGAGCAGTACTTC
NA | TRBJ2-6 | NA | TRBV27 | CASSPFPGRTSGANVLTF | TGTGCCAGCAGTCCCTTCCCGGGACGGACCTCTGGGGCCAACGTCCTGACTTTC
NA | TRBJ1-2 | NA | TRBV6-6 | CASSYLGRNGYTF | TGTGCCAGCAGTTACCTGGGCCGGAATGGCTACACCTTC
NA | TRBJ2-7 | NA | TRBV2 | CASREVTRDREQYF | TGTGCCAGCAGGGAAGTAACTAGGGATCGCGAGCAGTACTTC
NA | TRBJ2-6 | TRBD2 | TRBV27 | CASSYSLRGRETLPGANVLTF | TGTGCCAGCAGTTACTCCCTCCGGGGGAGGGAGACCTTACCTGGGGCCAACGTCCTGACTTTC
NA | TRBJ2-3 | TRBD1 | TRBV6-1 | CASRETGGGTDTQYF | TGTGCCAGCAGGGAAACAGGGGGCGGCACAGATACGCAGTATTTT
NA | TRBJ1-2 | NA | TRBV27 | CASSPVGGMGYGYTF | TGTGCCAGCAGTCCCGTGGGAGGGATGGGCTATGGCTACACCTTC
NA | TRBJ1-1 | NA | TRBV5-1 | CASSVLTAKNTEAFF | TGCGCCAGCAGCGTCCTGACAGCAAAGAACACTGAAGCTTTCTTT
NA | TRBJ2-3 | NA | TRBV6-1 | CASSEAPGGTDTQYF | TGTGCCAGCAGTGAAGCCCCGGGAGGCACAGATACGCAGTATTTT
once | TRBJ1-2 | TRBD1 | TRBV18 | CASSPPQGDFGYGYTF | TGTGCCAGCTCACCCCCACAGGGGGACTTTGGCTATGGCTACACCTTC
NA | TRBJ2-7 | NA | TRBV5-4 | CASSSKGGNTYEQYF | TGTGCCAGCAGCTCAAAGGGGGGGAACACCTACGAGCAGTACTTC
NA | TRBJ1-5 | NA | TRBV30 | CAWSGQGNQPQHF | TGTGCCTGGAGTGGGCAGGGCAATCAGCCCCAGCATTTT
NA | TRBJ1-5 | TRBD1 | TRBV28 | CASSPWTGQGNQPQHF | TGTGCCAGCAGTCCCTGGACAGGTCAGGGGAATCAGCCCCAGCATTTT
NA | TRBJ2-5 | NA | TRBV5-1 | CASSLDPTGETQYF | TGCGCCAGCAGCTTGGATCCTACGGGAGAGACCCAGTACTTC
once | TRBJ1-3 | NA | TRBV5-1 | CASSFREGENTIYF | TGCGCCAGCAGCTTCCGGGAGGGCGAAAACACCATATATTTT
NA | TRBJ2-4 | TRBD2 | TRBV11-2 | CASSLEALRLAVDGGIQYF | TGTGCCAGCAGCTTAGAAGCACTACGGCTAGCGGTGGACGGGGGCATTCAGTACTTC
NA | TRBJ1-1 | TRBD1 | TRBV7-8 | CASSLGGQGATEAFF | TGTGCCAGCAGCTTGGGCGGACAGGGGGCGACTGAAGCTTTCTTT